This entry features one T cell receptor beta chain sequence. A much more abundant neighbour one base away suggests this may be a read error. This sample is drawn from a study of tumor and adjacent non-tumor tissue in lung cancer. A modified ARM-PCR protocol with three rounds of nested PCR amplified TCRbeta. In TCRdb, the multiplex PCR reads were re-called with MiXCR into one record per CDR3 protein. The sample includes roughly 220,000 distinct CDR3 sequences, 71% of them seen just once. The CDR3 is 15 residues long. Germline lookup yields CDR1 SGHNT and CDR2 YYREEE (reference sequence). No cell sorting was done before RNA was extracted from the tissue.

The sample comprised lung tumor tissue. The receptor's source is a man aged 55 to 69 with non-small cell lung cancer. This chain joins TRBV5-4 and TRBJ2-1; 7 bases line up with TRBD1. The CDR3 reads CAISLSWQGDNEQFF. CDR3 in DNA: TGTGCCATCAGCTTGTCTTGGCAGGGGGACAATGAGCAGTTCTTC.